The following is a T cell receptor beta chain sequence with its context. Its antigen is not known. Patients showing uncontrolled infection, other autoimmune disease, pregnancy or lactation were ineligible. The investigators amplified TCR beta CDR3 regions from RNA transcripts. An initial round of RT-PCR targeting the TCR CDR3 relied on the HTBI primer set. One entry per CDR3 protein, called by TCRdb with MiXCR from the multiplex PCR reads. Of under 350,000 distinct CDR3 sequences in the sample, more than 15% are singletons; the top ten hold about 50%. The data belong to a study of T cells in Graves' hyperthyroidism and ophthalmopathy. Study findings and constraints: Onset of ophthalmopathy came a median roughly 6.9 months after the model predicted it. Most thyroid-expanded clonotypes above 0.001 were also found in blood.

V was pared by 1 base and J by 6 bases, with 19 bases between. Per germline, CDR1 SGHDN and CDR2 FVKESK. CDR3 size: 17 residues. The rearrangement joins TRBV14 to TRBJ2-4; no definite D call. The receptor was isolated from a woman aged 60-75 years with Graves' ophthalmopathy. Sequencing was carried out using blood. This CDR3 is CASSQGEPPNVGNIQYF. DNA of the CDR3: TGTGCCAGCAGCCAAGGTGAACCTCCTAATGTGGGAAACATTCAGTACTTC. The full variable domain, in which reference TRBV14 and TRBJ2-4 provide the parts outside the CDR3, is EAGVTQFPSHSVIEKGQTVTLRCDPISGHDNLYWYRRVMGKEIKFLLHFVKESKQDESGMPNNRFLAERTGGTYSTLKVQPAELEDSGVYFCASSQGEPPNVGNIQYFGAGTRLSVL.